Listed here is a single TCR beta chain. This clone was counted between two and nine times. What antigen it recognizes has not been identified. Base qualities are not provided; no much larger clone lies one nucleotide away. After removal of 5 bases from V and 1 base from J, the junction retains 11 bases not matched to a gene. The CDR3, from cysteine to phenylalanine, totals 16 residues. Only the CDR3 part of the read is kept: 48 bases, read in frame from the first base. According to the germline V gene, CDR1 reads SGHVS and CDR2 reads FQNEAQ. The data are from a study of cytomegalovirus exposure and HLA in healthy donors (dated by TCRdb to the late 2010s). Looking at the study overall: According to an earlier analysis of 450 to 650 of the donors, 150 million to 200 million T cells yielded over 100 million unique TCR beta sequences and 276 Gb of sequence data. Across about 380 genotyped donors of the cohort, an average of approximately 240,000 unique TCR beta nucleotide sequences per donor were sequenced, and around 19% of those sequences were non-productive. An early release covering about 600 HLA-typed donors comprised about 300 gigabases of sequencing data and 85 million or so unique TCR sequences. The aim of the study was to test whether cataloging public T cell receptors could identify signatures of past pathogen exposure. Genome-wide SNP genotypes for about 65% of the 666 donors were used in a later genetic analysis, which treated that subset as a discovery cohort. Rather than using new phenotypic data, the later analysis identified candidate immune exposures from TCR beta sequences and from how often those sequences occurred across donors. Every repertoire in the discovery cohort had been generated on one and the same sequencing platform. To predict cytomegalovirus infection status, the study combined high-throughput TCR immunosequencing, statistical association of individual TCRs with disease status, and machine learning. An earlier analysis of around 640 of the donors used high-throughput TCR beta sequencing to judge whether each TCR beta V gene segment behaved as functional or pseudogenic. A separate validation cohort of about 110 different subjects was used in addition to the approximately 610-subject first cohort. HLA typing covered class I and class II loci at four-digit resolution. A later analysis re-examined previously published TCR beta repertoires from 610 or so donors and added high-resolution HLA genotyping to investigate patterns of TCR occurrence. Typing coverage differed by locus: A, B, C, DRB1 and DQB1 were typed in about 629-640 donors, DQA1 in approximately 520, DPA1 in 606, and DPB1 in just under 490. Donor age, sex, ethnicity and CMV serostatus were compiled alongside the repertoire data. Of the 300 to 500 genotyped donors, roughly 76% were placed in the genetic ancestry cluster associated with self-reported Caucasian donors. Four or five DR-DQ haplotypes were handled as single units for association and clustering because linkage in the cohort was strong. Using immunosequencing, the study profiled T cell repertoires from 500 to 800 subjects and related those repertoires to cytomegalovirus serostatus.

Here is what the overall study found, with its caveats: The authors suggested that the approach could potentially be extended to other disease states and immunological phenotypes. Most TCR sequences were observed very rarely across donors, whereas some public TCRs were present in many individuals. A later analysis found that most CMV-associated TCR beta chains appeared HLA-restricted, with HLA associations seemingly driven largely by CMV exposure. Presence/absence analyses assumed roughly uniform sequencing depth across donors, an assumption that may not hold. A later analysis found that TCR association rates varied across HLA loci, with DRB1 alleles showing the most associated TCRs and HLA-C alleles the fewest. In the study, around 150 TCR beta chains were listed as associated with cytomegalovirus. Because counts were too low, seventeen rarely observed V segments, including chromosome 9 orphons, were excluded from the earlier analysis of 500 to 700 of the donors. Compared with equally common non-associated chains, HLA-associated TCR beta chains in a later analysis were more clonally expanded and had lower generation probabilities. V-gene and J-gene trimming of TCR beta chains was associated with a missense DCLRE1C variant in a later genetic analysis, and the association was replicated in an independent cohort. Because HLA typing was unavailable for some donors at each locus, only the typed subset was used in association tests. A cluster of highly shared sequence variants was judged likely to be a technical artifact of the sequencing pipeline. Only TCR beta chains were sequenced in this cohort, and the absence of alpha or paired-chain data limited detectable features. When HLA alleles, especially DR and DQ, strongly co-occurred, TCR associations were difficult to assign to individual alleles. A further reported finding was that TCR beta sequences accurately predicted the HLA-A and HLA-B alleles for most subjects in the first cohort. The classifier was reported to diagnose cytomegalovirus status with high specificity and sensitivity in both the original cohort and the validation cohort. Immune exposure information for the cohort was limited to CMV serostatus. According to a later analysis, parvovirus B19, influenza, CMV and Epstein-Barr virus appeared linked to several top co-occurrence clusters. Specific HLA alleles were associated with 18,000 or so TCR beta sequences at a false discovery rate of 0.05 in a later analysis. According to a later genetic analysis, donors in an Asian-associated ancestry cluster had fewer N-insertions in productive TCRs than the approximately 610-donor mean. Broadly in line with IMGT annotations, most TCR beta V segments showed up in productive rearrangements about 87% or about 30% of the time in an earlier analysis of roughly 590 of the donors. Some IMGT-functional V segments, including TRBV6-2 and TRBV6-3, could not be distinguished by the 87-base-pair reads and were therefore excluded. A few of the identified cytomegalovirus-associated TCR beta chains were confirmed in vitro to be specific for cytomegalovirus antigens. Linkage disequilibrium might explain the correlated functional status among segregating V segments, but an unknown experimental factor could not be excluded.

The protocol used for the library was the immunoSEQ multiplex PCR assay. A mixture of 60 forward primers for TCR Vbeta segments and 13 reverse primers for TCR Jbeta segments was used in the multiplex PCR. A multiplex PCR assay on genomic DNA amplified the CDR3 region of rearranged TCR beta genes. On the Illumina HiSeq System, the amplified TCR beta libraries were sequenced as 87-base-pair reads. Turning to the authors' computational methods: Across the 500 to 750 repertoires, a later analysis counted 60 million to 90 million unique TCR beta chains, some 11 million of which were shared by at least two donors. Raw reads were error-corrected and collapsed into unique sequences with a nearest-neighbor algorithm that merged closely related sequences to remove PCR and sequencing errors. Alignment of CDR3 sequences to IMGT reference sequences was used to assign V, D and J gene segments. For a sequence to be retained, at least a six-nucleotide match to both a V gene segment and a J gene segment was required. A rearrangement counted as productive if the CDR3 had no stop codons and remained in frame with V and J, and every other rearrangement counted as non-productive. Following IMGT convention, CDR3 was defined as the stretch from the second conserved V-encoded cysteine up to the conserved J-encoded phenylalanine. Sequences without an unambiguous match to a single V gene segment were excluded from the earlier analysis of about 600 of the donors. In an earlier analysis of a few hundred of the donors, a V segment was called functional when productive rearrangements were above 56.7%, and segregating when the standard deviation between donors exceeded 5%. A statistical classification framework was developed to diagnose cytomegalovirus status using the catalog of TCR beta chain sequences. In a later analysis, V and J genes were assigned by comparing TCR nucleotide sequences against IMGT/GENE-DB human TR gene sequences. The TCRdist pipeline was used in a later analysis to assign CDR3 sequences and most-parsimonious VDJ recombination scenarios. In a later analysis, every TCR beta chain was defined by the combination of its CDR3 amino acid sequence and its V-gene family, and reads without a unique V-gene family were dropped. A later analysis removed 592 highly shared, low-generation-probability nucleotide sequences to deal with suspected cross-contamination and a sequencing artifact. In a later analysis, a clonal expansion index for each public chain was calculated from normalized within-repertoire ranks of inferred template counts. A later analysis computed generation probabilities with a VDJ recombination model fitted to out-of-frame rearrangements, and checked the results against IGoR. In a later analysis, hypergeometric tests were used to score TCR-TCR, TCR-HLA and TCR-CMV co-occurrence, with a repertoire-size bias correction applied to TCR pairs. To estimate false discovery rates, a later analysis permuted the HLA or CMV assignments 20 times. In a later analysis, co-occurring TCRs were grouped using DBSCAN, and TCRdist sequence similarity was added for clustering within HLA-allele-positive subsets. Co-occurrence clustering excluded repertoires with fewer than 30,000 or more than 120,000 public chains, plus five with anomalous nucleotide sharing. TCRdb retrieved this table from immuneACCESS and kept in-frame rearrangements only. Not all clones are present; in checked studies, unresolved V genes account for under half, and no reason is known for the remainder. The V and J calls and the clone size are those of that table, but D and trimming were determined from the DNA. This sample has over 110,000 clones in its table, and 75% to 80% of those were observed once. Of the sample, 2% to 3% falls within the top ten clones.

The cohort was made up of 666 healthy bone marrow donors. At the time of sampling, all cohort members were nominally healthy, though unrecorded immune exposures were likely present. The donor tested CMV seropositive and was one of the 289 seropositive cohort members. Each donor provided a peripheral blood sample, and peripheral blood mononuclear cells were used for TCR beta sequencing. Genomic DNA was extracted from the blood cell samples with the Qiagen DNeasy Blood Extraction Kit. The specimen sequenced was PBMCs. The sequence came from a woman aged 18-35 years in good health and CMV-seropositive. Recombination joined TRBV7-8 with TRBJ2-7; 7 bases in the middle match TRBD1. The nucleotide sequence is given as TGTGCCAGCAGCCCACAGACAGGGCAAAGGTCCTACGAGCAGTACTTC. Its protein product is CASSPQTGQRSYEQYF.